Listed here are 22 T cell receptor beta chains from one sample, sequenced in a study of T cell changes during pregnancy in multiple sclerosis. Data came from immunoSEQ multiplex PCR; TCRdb stores just in-frame clones and leaves some out. The repertoire holds around 60,000 clones, with roughly 94% as singletons. The material sequenced was CD8+ T cells from peripheral blood mononuclear cells, taken in the third trimester of pregnancy. The source is a female donor with multiple sclerosis, enrolled in a pregnancy study.

V is TRBV28 and J is TRBJ2-5; possibly TRBD2 for D (6 bases). Germline assignment: CDR1 MDHEN and CDR2 SYDVKM. The CDR3 has 14 residues. Trimming took 3 bases from V and 5 from J, leaving 13 bases between them. The CDR3 loop is CASSFLAGSETQYF. The CDR3 coding sequence is TGTGCCAGCAGTTTTCTTGCGGGGTCGGAGACCCAGTACTTC.

V and J are TRBV6-1 and TRBJ2-1, with a weak D call TRBD1 (6 bases). The germline V gene has CDR1 MNHNS and CDR2 SASEGT. CDR3 length equals 13 residues. Trimming cost V 4 bases and J 9 bases, with 13 bases left between them. This CDR3 is CASSATGTGEQFF. The CDR3 nucleotides read TGTGCCAGCAGTGCTACAGGGACGGGTGAGCAGTTCTTC.

This chain connects TRBV28 to TRBJ1-2; D not certain. The length of the CDR3 is 14 residues. Germline loops: CDR1 MDHEN, CDR2 SYDVKM. V lost 3 bases to trimming and J lost 2 bases, with 10 bases between them. CDR3 sequence: CASSFVEVNYGYTF. The CDR3 DNA follows: TGTGCCAGCAGTTTCGTAGAGGTGAACTATGGCTACACCTTC.

This clone has just one count. The V call is TRBV9, the J call TRBJ2-1; 9 positions agree with TRBD2. The J segment lost 6 bases and the V segment lost 0 bases, leaving 1 base of the junction unmatched. CDR3 size: 14 residues. Germline V CDR1 and CDR2: SGDLS, YYNGEE. CDR3 nucleotide sequence: TGTGCCAGCAGCGTAGGCGGGAGGGCCAATGAGCAGTTCTTC. Protein product: CASSVGGRANEQFF. The full variable domain, with the rest looked up from reference TRBV9 and TRBJ2-1, is DSGVTQTPKHLITATGQRVTLRCSPRSGDLSVYWYQQSLDQGLQFLIQYYNGEERAKGNILERFSAQQFPDLHSELNLSSLELGDSALYFCASSVGGRANEQFFGPGTRLTVL.

The chain uses TRBV15 and TRBJ2-1; possible D gene TRBD1, 6 bases. Germline V gene data show CDR1 as LNHNV and CDR2 as YYDKDF (reference sequence). Trimming cost V 0 bases and J 4 bases, with 16 bases left between them. The length of the CDR3 is 17 residues. The CDR3 coding sequence is TGTGCCACCAGCAGAGATTTTTGGACAGAGATTTACAATGAGCAGTTCTTC. Its protein product is CATSRDFWTEIYNEQFF.

The chain joins TRBV11-2 to TRBJ1-2; D not certain. Germline-derived CDR1 and CDR2 are SGHAT and FQNNGV. The V end lost 1 base, the J end lost 4 bases, and 10 bases lay between the germline ends. CDR3 size: 14 residues. The CDR3: CASSLVRVRYGYTF. In DNA, the CDR3 is TGTGCCAGCAGCTTAGTTCGGGTTCGCTATGGCTACACCTTC. Full variable domain (rest looked up from reference TRBV11-2 and TRBJ1-2): EAGVAQSPRYKIIEKRQSVAFWCNPISGHATLYWYQQILGQGPKLLIQFQNNGVVDDSQLPKDRFSAERLKGVDSTLKIQPAKLEDSAVYLCASSLVRVRYGYTFGSGTRLTVV.

The chain links TRBV19 to TRBJ1-1; TRBD1 matches at 10 bases. This CDR3 has 14 amino acids. Germline CDR1 LNHDA, CDR2 SQIVND (reference sequence). V trimming: 6 bases; J trimming: 4 bases; junction bases outside the gene matches: 5. CDR3 coding DNA: TGTGCCAGTAGGATGGGACAGGGGACCACTGAAGCTTTCTTT. This sequence encodes CASRMGQGTTEAFF.

In DNA form, the CDR3 reads TGCGCCAGCAGCTTGTCCGGTTCGGGTAATGAAAAACTGTTTTTT. Translated, it gives CASSLSGSGNEKLFF. V usage is TRBV5-1 and J usage is TRBJ1-4; no reliable D call. Trimming took off 1 base at V and 4 bases at J, with 11 bases between the two ends. The V gene's germline CDR1 is SGHRS and CDR2 YFSETQ. The CDR3 consists of 15 residues.

V gene TRBV6-5 combines with J gene TRBJ2-5; 7 nucleotides line up with TRBD1. Germline CDR1 and CDR2: MNHEY and SVGAGI. Unmatched junction bases numbered 14, after V lost 4 bases and J lost 9 bases. The CDR3 loop spans 15 amino acids. CDR3 nucleotide sequence: TGTGCCAGCAGTTCCGGACAGGAGAGCGTAGCTCCCCAGTACTTC. Its protein product is CASSSGQESVAPQYF.

This chain joins TRBV27 and TRBJ2-7, with 12 bases identical to TRBD2. Germline V gene lookup returns CDR1 MNHEY and CDR2 SMNVEV (reference sequence). Germline trimming cut 6 bases from V and 6 bases from J; bases unmatched to any gene: 6. This CDR3 has 14 amino acids. CDR3 bases: TGTGCCAGCAGGCTAGCGGGAGGGCCCTCCGAGCAGTACTTC. It translates to CASRLAGGPSEQYF.

V is TRBV5-6 and J is TRBJ2-3, with 10 bases matching TRBD2. The CDR3 loop spans 17 amino acids. The junction had 11 bases not matched to a gene; V was cut back by 2 bases and J by 5 bases. Germline V CDR1 and CDR2: SGHDT, YYEEEE. The CDR3 loop is CASSLVGLAGVVDTQYF. For the CDR3, the DNA is TGTGCCAGCAGCTTAGTTGGGCTAGCGGGAGTAGTAGATACGCAGTATTTT.

V usage is TRBV10-3 and J usage is TRBJ1-2; a possible D gene is TRBD1 (6 bases). Trimming cost V 6 bases and J 0 bases, with 14 bases left between them. CDR1 and CDR2 (germline): ENHRY, SYGVKD. CDR3 length: 15 amino acids. The CDR3 coding sequence is TGTGCCATCAGGTTGCAGGGACATTCTAACTATGGCTACACCTTC. Protein product: CAIRLQGHSNYGYTF.

The gene calls are TRBV28 and TRBJ1-5; no firm D call. The CDR3 sequence is 15 residues long. CDR1 is MDHEN, CDR2 SYDVKM, per germline. V lost 1 base and J lost 2, with 9 bases in between. CDR3 in amino acids: CASSLYRRGNQPQHF. CDR3 nucleotides: TGTGCCAGCAGTTTATACCGGAGGGGCAATCAGCCCCAGCATTTT.

V and J are TRBV4-3 and TRBJ1-1; no definite D call. Germline CDR1 is LGHNA and CDR2 is YSLEER. This CDR3 spans 13 amino acids. Trimming pared 0 bases from V and 5 bases from J, leaving 7 bases between. The CDR3 sequence: CASSQDLETEAFF. The CDR3 DNA is TGCGCCAGCAGCCAAGATCTTGAGACTGAAGCTTTCTTT.

The chain employs TRBV5-6 and TRBJ2-7; D is possibly TRBD2 (6 bases). Looked up from germline, CDR1 is SGHDT and CDR2 is YYEEEE. The CDR3 runs to 15 residues. V was clipped by 6 bases and J by 2 bases, with 18 bases between them. The CDR3 coding sequence is TGTGCCAGCATCCCTGGAGGGAATGAACCCTACGAGCAGTACTTC. Amino acids: CASIPGGNEPYEQYF. The whole variable domain, filled in from reference TRBV5-6 and TRBJ2-7, reads DAGVTQSPTHLIKTRGQQVTLRCSPKSGHDTVSWYQQALGQGPQFIFQYYEEEERQRGNFPDRFSGHQFPNYSSELNVNALLLGDSALYLCASIPGGNEPYEQYFGPGTRLTVT.

This clone was recorded only once. The chain recombines TRBV6-5 with TRBJ2-3; possibly TRBD2 for D (5 bases). There are 14 residues in the CDR3. Trimming left V 4 bases short and J 2 bases short, with 10 bases between. CDR1 and CDR2 (germline): MNHEY, SVGAGI. The CDR3 spells CASSSGLFTDTQYF. The CDR3 DNA reads TGTGCCAGCAGTTCCGGACTTTTCACAGATACGCAGTATTTT.

As to this clone: This same CDR3 is encoded by further DNA sequences in the sample. The chain employs TRBV30 and TRBJ1-1; D might be TRBD1 (6 bases). V was clipped by 0 bases and J by 4 bases, with 9 bases between them. The CDR3 contains 13 residues. Germline V gene sequence: CDR1 GTSNPN, CDR2 SVGIG (reference sequence). Here the CDR3 reads CAWSVGGGTEAFF. The CDR3 region has the DNA TGTGCCTGGAGTGTAGGGGGGGGCACTGAAGCTTTCTTT.

This chain links TRBV27 with TRBJ2-7, with 8 bases identical to TRBD2. Germline CDR1 and CDR2: MNHEY and SMNVEV (reference sequence). The ends lost 6 bases at V and 3 bases at J; junction bases unmatched: 10. This CDR3 region has 15 residues. Here the CDR3 DNA reads TGTGCCAGCAGCCCTAGCGGGCGGCCTTTCTACGAGCAGTACTTC. Protein sequence: CASSPSGRPFYEQYF.

CDR3 sequence (DNA): TGTGCCAGCAGTTACTCCGGGACAGTGAACTACGAGCAGTACTTC. Its protein is CASSYSGTVNYEQYF. The rearrangement joins TRBV6-5 to TRBJ2-7, with 7 bases fitting TRBD1. The CDR3 has 15 residues. J gave up 3 bases and V 0 bases, and 5 bases lay outside the gene matches. Germline loops: CDR1 MNHEY, CDR2 SVGAGI.

J is TRBJ2-3 and V is TRBV15; 10 bases are shared with TRBD2. There are 20 residues in the CDR3. The trim removed 4 bases at V and 2 bases at J, leaving 18 bases unmatched. Germline V gives CDR1 LNHNV, CDR2 YYDKDF (reference sequence). The CDR3 DNA reads TGTGCCACCAGCACGCCTAGCGGGAGTGGGGGGAAGGGGGACACAGATACGCAGTATTTT. Amino acids: CATSTPSGSGGKGDTDTQYF.

The rearrangement links TRBV7-6 to TRBJ2-3; 10 bases line up with TRBD2. CDR1 is SGHVS and CDR2 is FNYEAQ in the germline V gene. The CDR3 is 16 residues long. After removal of 5 bases from V and 5 bases from J, the junction contained 10 bases not matched to a gene. The CDR3 loop reads CASSLEAGGHKDTQYF. The CDR3 region has the DNA TGTGCCAGCAGCCTGGAAGCGGGAGGGCATAAAGATACGCAGTATTTT.

The V and J genes are TRBV7-6 and TRBJ2-3, with 10 nucleotides matching TRBD2. CDR1 is SGHVS, CDR2 FNYEAQ, per germline. This CDR3 is 15 amino acids long. After removal of 6 bases from V and 4 bases from J, the junction contained 7 bases not matched to a gene. CDR3 loop: CASRLTGTSADTQYF. CDR3 nucleotide sequence: TGTGCCAGCAGGCTTACCGGGACTAGCGCAGATACGCAGTATTTT.